These 5 T cell receptor beta chains came from one sample sequenced in a study of T cell responses to AZD1222 COVID-19 vaccine. Assay used: immunoSEQ multiplex PCR; TCRdb lists only in-frame clones, some missing. The table shows more than 140,000 clones, with 93% occurring only once. The material sequenced was peripheral blood, taken on day 0 of MenACWY control vaccination. These receptors were taken from an adult in good health.

V usage is TRBV5-1 and J usage is TRBJ2-1, with a tentative D call TRBD1 (5 bases). Trimming removed 5 bases from V and 6 bases from J, with 15 bases in between. The germline CDR1 and CDR2 sequences are SGHRS and YFSETQ. This CDR3 spans 14 amino acids. The CDR3 region is CASSSITGGNEQFF. CDR3 coding DNA: TGCGCCAGCAGTTCTATAACAGGTGGCAATGAGCAGTTCTTC.

V gene TRBV5-1 combines with J gene TRBJ2-3; D uncertain. Deletions cut 0 bases from V and 5 bases from J, with 13 bases between. This CDR3 has 15 amino acids. The germline V gene has CDR1 SGHRS and CDR2 YFSETQ. DNA of the CDR3: TGCGCCAGCAGCTTGGAGTTTAGCAGTAAAGATACGCAGTATTTT. This gives the protein CASSLEFSSKDTQYF.

The genes are TRBV6-5 and TRBJ2-7; D is perhaps TRBD1 (6 bases). The CDR3 spans 16 residues. The V gene lost 0 bases and the J gene lost 0 bases, with 12 bases spanning the gap. Per germline, CDR1 MNHEY and CDR2 SVGAGI. CDR3 residues: CASSYSERGSSYEQYF. The CDR3, as DNA: TGTGCCAGCAGTTACTCGGAAAGGGGGAGCTCCTACGAGCAGTACTTC.

The V gene is TRBV5-1, the J gene TRBJ1-1, with 7 bases fitting TRBD1. Germline assignment: CDR1 SGHRS and CDR2 YFSETQ. V lost 4 bases to trimming and J lost 2 bases; unmatched junction nucleotides: 5. The CDR3 totals 14 residues. DNA of the CDR3: TGCGCCAGCAGCACGGGGACAGCAAACACTGAAGCTTTCTTT. It is translated as CASSTGTANTEAFF.

This clone occurred once. CDR3 nucleotide sequence: TGCGCCAGCAGCCAATCCGGGACAGGGCTCTACGAGCAGTACTTC. Its translation is CASSQSGTGLYEQYF. This chain joins TRBV4-1 and TRBJ2-7; 9 bases are shared with TRBD1. J was trimmed by 3 bases and V by 2 bases; bases with no gene match: 5. This CDR3 spans 15 amino acids. Germline lookup yields CDR1 MGHRA and CDR2 YSYEKL.